This T cell receptor beta chain was retrieved from a study of CD8 T cells in Susac syndrome. V lost 3 bases to trimming and J lost 5 bases, with 18 bases between them. This CDR3 spans 16 amino acids. CDR1 MNHEY and CDR2 SMNVEV come from the germline V gene (reference sequence). Reverse transcription of roughly 0.45 to 1 ug RNA used random hexamers. TCRdb ran MiXCR on the immunoSEQ multiplex PCR reads and lists one entry per CDR3 protein. The data contain 200,000 or so distinct CDR3 sequences, roughly 96% of them singletons. The rearrangement uses TRBV27 and TRBJ2-3, with D possibly TRBD1 on 7 matching bases. Input material: CD4+ T cells from PBMCs. This receptor was obtained from a human donor with multiple sclerosis. The CDR3 protein is CASSFIGGTEKDTQYF. CDR3 sequence (DNA): TGTGCCAGCAGTTTTATAGGAGGGACAGAAAAAGATACGCAGTATTTT.